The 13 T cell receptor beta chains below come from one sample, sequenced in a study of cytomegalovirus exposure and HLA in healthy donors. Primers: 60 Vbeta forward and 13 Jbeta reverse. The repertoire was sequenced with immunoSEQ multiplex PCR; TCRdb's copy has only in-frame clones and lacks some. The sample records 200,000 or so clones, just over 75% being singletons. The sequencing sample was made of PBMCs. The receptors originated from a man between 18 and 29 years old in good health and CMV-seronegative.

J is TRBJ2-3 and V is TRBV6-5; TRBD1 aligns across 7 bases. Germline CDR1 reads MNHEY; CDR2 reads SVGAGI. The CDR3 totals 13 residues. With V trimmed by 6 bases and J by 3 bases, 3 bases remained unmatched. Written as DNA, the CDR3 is TGTGCCAGCAGATGGACAGGTACAGATACGCAGTATTTT. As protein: CASRWTGTDTQYF.

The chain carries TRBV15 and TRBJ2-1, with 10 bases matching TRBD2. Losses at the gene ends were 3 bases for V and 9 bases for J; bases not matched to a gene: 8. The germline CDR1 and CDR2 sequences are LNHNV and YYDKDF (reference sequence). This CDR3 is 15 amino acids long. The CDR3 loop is CATSSKAGGPGEQFF. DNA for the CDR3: TGTGCCACCAGCAGTAAAGCGGGAGGGCCGGGTGAGCAGTTCTTC.

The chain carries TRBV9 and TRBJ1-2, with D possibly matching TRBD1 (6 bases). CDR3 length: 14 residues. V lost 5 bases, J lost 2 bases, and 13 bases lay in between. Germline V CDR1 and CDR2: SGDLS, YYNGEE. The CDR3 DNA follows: TGTGCCAGCAGATCGACAGGTTGGAACTATGGCTACACCTTC. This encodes CASRSTGWNYGYTF.

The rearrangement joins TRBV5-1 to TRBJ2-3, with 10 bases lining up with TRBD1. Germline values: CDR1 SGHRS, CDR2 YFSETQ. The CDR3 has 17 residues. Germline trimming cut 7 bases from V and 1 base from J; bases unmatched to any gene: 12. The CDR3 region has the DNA TGCGCCAGCGCCTTACGGACAGGGGGAGGAGGCACAGATACGCAGTATTTT. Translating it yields CASALRTGGGGTDTQYF.

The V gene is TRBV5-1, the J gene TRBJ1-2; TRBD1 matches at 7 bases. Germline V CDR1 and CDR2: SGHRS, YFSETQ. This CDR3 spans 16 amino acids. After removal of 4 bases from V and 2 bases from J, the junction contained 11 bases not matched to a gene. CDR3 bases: TGCGCCAGCAGCGAATTACCCCGGGACAGAAACTATGGCTACACCTTC. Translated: CASSELPRDRNYGYTF.

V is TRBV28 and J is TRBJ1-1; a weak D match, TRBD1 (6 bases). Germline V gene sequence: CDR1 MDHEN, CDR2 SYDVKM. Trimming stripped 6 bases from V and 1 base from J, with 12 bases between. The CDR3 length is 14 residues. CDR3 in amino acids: CASSGTPGNTEAFF. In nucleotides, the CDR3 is TGTGCCAGCAGCGGGACACCCGGGAACACTGAAGCTTTCTTT.

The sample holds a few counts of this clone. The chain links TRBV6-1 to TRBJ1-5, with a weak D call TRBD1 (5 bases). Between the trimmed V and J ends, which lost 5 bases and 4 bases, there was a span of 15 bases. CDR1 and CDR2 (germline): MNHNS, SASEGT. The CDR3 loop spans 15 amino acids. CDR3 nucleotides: TGTGCCAGCAGTTTTTTCCAGGACACGAATCAGCCCCAGCATTTT. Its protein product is CASSFFQDTNQPQHF.

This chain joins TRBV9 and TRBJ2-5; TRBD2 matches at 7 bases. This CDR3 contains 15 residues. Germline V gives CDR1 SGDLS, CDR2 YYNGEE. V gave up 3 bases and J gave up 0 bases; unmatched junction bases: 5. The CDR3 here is CASSAGLDDQETQYF. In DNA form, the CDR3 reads TGTGCCAGCAGCGCAGGACTAGACGACCAAGAGACCCAGTACTTC.

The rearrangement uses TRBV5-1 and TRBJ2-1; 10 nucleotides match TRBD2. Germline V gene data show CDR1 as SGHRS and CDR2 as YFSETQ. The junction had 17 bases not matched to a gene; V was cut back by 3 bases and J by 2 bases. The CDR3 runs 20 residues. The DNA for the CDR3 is TGCGCCAGCAGCTCAACCCCGGGACTAGCGACTACCAGGGCCTACAATGAGCAGTTCTTC. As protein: CASSSTPGLATTRAYNEQFF.

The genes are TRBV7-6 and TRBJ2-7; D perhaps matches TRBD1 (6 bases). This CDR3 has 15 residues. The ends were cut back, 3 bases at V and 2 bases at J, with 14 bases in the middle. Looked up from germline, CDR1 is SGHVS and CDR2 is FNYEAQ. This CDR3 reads CASSFAQGPTYEQYF. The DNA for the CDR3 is TGTGCCAGCAGCTTCGCACAGGGCCCAACCTACGAGCAGTACTTC.

The CDR3 nucleotides read TGTGCCAGCAGCTACCGGACAGGGACCATGAACACTGAAGCTTTCTTT. This codes for CASSYRTGTMNTEAFF. J is TRBJ1-1 and V is TRBV28; 8 bases agree with TRBD1. This CDR3 is built from 16 residues. With 6 bases clipped from V and 0 bases from J, the junction kept 9 bases outside the gene matches. CDR1 is MDHEN, CDR2 SYDVKM, per germline. Based on the CDR3 plus reference TRBV28 and TRBJ1-1, the full variable domain is DVKVTQSSRYLVKRTGEKVFLECVQDMDHENMFWYRQDPGLGLRLIYFSYDVKMKEKGDIPEGYSVSREKKERFSLILESASTNQTSMYLCASSYRTGTMNTEAFFGQGTRLTVV.

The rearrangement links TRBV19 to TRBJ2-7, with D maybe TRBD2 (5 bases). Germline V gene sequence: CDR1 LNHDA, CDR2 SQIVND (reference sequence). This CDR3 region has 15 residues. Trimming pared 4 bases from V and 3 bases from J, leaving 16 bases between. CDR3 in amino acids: CASSTQRGGYYEQYF. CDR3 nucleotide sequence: TGTGCCAGTAGTACCCAACGAGGCGGGTACTACGAGCAGTACTTC. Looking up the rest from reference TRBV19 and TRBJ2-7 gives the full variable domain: DGGITQSPKYLFRKEGQNVTLSCEQNLNHDAMYWYRQDPGQGLRLIYYSQIVNDFQKGDIAEGYSVSREKKESFPLTVTSAQKNPTAFYLCASSTQRGGYYEQYFGPGTRLTVT.

CDR3 in DNA: TGTGCCTGGTCCCAAACCGGGACTAGCGGGGAGACCCAGTACTTC. The encoded protein is CAWSQTGTSGETQYF. The genes are TRBV30 and TRBJ2-5; 12 positions match TRBD2. The junction had 9 bases not matched to a gene; V was cut back by 5 bases and J by 5 bases. The CDR3 is made up of 15 amino acids. Germline assignment: CDR1 GTSNPN and CDR2 SVGIG (reference sequence).